This T cell receptor (beta chain) was identified in a study of shared T cell receptors in the human thymus. The protocol was immunoSEQ multiplex PCR, while the TCRdb copy is restricted to in-frame clones and leaves out a portion. The data show 720,000 or so clones, roughly 88% seen once. The same data also contributed to another study, on human thymus T cells. This second study says: Thymus tissue was removed during corrective cardiac surgery.

This clonotype was obtained from a girl under three years old with a congenital heart defect. The material sequenced was thymocytes.

For the CDR3, the DNA is TGTGCCAGCAGCTTAAAAGTTTCTAGCGGGACCCACTCCTACGAGCAGTACTTC. Its translation: CASSLKVSSGTHSYEQYF. This chain uses TRBV7-2 with TRBJ2-7, with TRBD2 matching 9 bases. J gave up 0 bases and V 2 bases, and 11 bases lay outside the gene matches. The germline V gene encodes CDR1 SGHTA and CDR2 FQGNSA. This CDR3 has 18 residues.